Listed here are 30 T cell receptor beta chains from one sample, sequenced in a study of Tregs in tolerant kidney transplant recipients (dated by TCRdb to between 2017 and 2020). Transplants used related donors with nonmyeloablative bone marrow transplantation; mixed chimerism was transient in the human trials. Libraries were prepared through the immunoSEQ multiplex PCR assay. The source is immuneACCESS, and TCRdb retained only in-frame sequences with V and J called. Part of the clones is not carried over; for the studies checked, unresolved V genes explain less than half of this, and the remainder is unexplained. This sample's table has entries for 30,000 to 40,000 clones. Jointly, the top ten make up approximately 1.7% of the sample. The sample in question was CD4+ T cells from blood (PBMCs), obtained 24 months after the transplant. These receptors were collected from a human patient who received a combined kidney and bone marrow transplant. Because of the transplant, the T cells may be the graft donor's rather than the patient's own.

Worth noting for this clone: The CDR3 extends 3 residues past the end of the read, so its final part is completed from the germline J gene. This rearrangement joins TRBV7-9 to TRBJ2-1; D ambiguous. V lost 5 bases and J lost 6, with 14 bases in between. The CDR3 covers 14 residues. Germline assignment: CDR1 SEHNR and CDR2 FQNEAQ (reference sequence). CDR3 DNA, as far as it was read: TGTGCCAGCAGCCCGCCAAGACTCTTCAATGAG. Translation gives CASSPPRLFNE. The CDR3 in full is CASSPPRLFNEQFF.

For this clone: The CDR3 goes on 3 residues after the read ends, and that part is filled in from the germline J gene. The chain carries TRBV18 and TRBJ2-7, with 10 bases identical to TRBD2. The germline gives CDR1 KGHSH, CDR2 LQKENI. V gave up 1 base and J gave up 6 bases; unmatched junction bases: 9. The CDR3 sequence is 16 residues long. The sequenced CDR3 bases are TGTGCCAGCTCACCACTCGGCCTAGCGGGAGTGAGCGAG. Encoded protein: CASSPLGLAGVSE. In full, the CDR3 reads CASSPLGLAGVSEQYF.

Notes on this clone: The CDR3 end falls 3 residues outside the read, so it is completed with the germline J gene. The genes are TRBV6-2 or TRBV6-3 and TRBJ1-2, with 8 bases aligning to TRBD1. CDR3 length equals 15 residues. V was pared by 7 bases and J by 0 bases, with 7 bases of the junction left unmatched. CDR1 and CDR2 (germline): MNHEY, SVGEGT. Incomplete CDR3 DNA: TGTGCCAGCACCCCAGGGGGCACTCCTAACTATGGC. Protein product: CASTPGGTPNYG. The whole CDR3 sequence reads CASTPGGTPNYGYTF.

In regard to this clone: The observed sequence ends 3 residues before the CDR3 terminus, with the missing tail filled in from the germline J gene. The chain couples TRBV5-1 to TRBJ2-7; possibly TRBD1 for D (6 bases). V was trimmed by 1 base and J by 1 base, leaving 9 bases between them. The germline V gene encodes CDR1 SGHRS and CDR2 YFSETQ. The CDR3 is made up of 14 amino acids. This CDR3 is CASSLLGQSYEQYF. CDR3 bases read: TGCGCCAGCAGCTTGTTGGGACAATCCTACGAG.

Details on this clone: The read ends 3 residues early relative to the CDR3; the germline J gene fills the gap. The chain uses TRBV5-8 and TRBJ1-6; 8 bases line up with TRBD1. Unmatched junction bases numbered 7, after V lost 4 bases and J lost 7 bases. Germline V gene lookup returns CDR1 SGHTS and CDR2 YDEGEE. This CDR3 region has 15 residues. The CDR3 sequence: CASSASTGVNSPLHF. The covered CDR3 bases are TGTGCCAGCAGCGCCTCGACAGGGGTCAATTCACCC.

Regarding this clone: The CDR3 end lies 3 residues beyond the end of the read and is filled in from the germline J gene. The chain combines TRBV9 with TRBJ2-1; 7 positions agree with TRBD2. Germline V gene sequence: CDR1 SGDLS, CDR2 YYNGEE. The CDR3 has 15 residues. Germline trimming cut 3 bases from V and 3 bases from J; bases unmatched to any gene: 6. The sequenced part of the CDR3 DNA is TGTGCCAGCAGCGATTACGGCGGGAGCTACAATGAG. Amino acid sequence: CASSDYGGSYNE. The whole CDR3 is CASSDYGGSYNEQFF. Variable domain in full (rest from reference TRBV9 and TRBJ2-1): DSGVTQTPKHLITATGQRVTLRCSPRSGDLSVYWYQQSLDQGLQFLIQYYNGEERAKGNILERFSAQQFPDLHSELNLSSLELGDSALYFCASSDYGGSYNEQFFGPGTRLTVL.

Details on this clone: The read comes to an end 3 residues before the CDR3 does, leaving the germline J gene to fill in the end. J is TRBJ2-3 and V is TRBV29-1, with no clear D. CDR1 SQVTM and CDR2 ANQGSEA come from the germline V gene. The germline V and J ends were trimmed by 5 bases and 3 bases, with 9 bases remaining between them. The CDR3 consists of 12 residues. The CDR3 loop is CSVPTQTDTQYF. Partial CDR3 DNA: TGCAGCGTTCCAACACAAACAGATACG.

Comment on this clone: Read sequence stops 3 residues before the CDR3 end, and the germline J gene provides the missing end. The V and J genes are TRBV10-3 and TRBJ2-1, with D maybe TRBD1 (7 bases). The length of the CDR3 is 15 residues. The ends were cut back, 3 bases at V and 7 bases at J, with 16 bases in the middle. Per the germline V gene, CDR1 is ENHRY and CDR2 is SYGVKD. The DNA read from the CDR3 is TGTGCCATCAGTGATGGGCAGGGGGGTATTAATGAG. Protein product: CAISDGQGGINE. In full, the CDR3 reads CAISDGQGGINEQFF.

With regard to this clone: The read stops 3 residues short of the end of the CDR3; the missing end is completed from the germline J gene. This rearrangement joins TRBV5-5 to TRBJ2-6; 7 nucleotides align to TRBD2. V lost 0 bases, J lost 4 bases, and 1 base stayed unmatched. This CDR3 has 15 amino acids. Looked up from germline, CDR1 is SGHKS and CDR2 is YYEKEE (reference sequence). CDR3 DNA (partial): TGTGCCAGCAGCTTGGGGGGACTAGGGGCCAACGTC. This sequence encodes CASSLGGLGANV. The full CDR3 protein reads CASSLGGLGANVLTF.

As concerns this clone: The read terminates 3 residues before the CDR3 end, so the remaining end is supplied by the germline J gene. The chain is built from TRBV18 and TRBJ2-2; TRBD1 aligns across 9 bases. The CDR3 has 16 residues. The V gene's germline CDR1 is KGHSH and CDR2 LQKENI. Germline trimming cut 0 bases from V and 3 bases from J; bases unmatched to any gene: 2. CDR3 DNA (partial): TGTGCCAGCTCACCACCGGGACAGGGCGACACCGGGGAG. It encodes CASSPPGQGDTGE. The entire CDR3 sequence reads CASSPPGQGDTGELFF.

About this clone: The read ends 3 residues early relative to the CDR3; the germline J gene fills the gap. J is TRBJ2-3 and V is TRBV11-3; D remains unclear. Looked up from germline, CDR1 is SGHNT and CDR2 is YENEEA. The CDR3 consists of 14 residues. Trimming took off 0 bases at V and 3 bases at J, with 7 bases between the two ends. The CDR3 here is CASSLEGQTDTQYF. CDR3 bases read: TGTGCCAGCAGCTTAGAGGGCCAAACAGATACG.

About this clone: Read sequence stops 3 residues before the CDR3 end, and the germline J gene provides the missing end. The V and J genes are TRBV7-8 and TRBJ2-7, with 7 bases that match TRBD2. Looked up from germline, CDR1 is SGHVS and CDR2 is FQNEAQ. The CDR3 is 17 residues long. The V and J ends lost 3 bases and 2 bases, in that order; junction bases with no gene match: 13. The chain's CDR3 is CASSFVWLASGAYEQYF. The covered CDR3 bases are TGTGCCAGCAGCTTTGTTTGGTTGGCTAGCGGTGCCTACGAG. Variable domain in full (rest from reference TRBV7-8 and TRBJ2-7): GAGVSQSPRYKVAKRGQDVALRCDPISGHVSLFWYQQALGQGPEFLTYFQNEAQLDKSGLPSDRFFAERPEGSVSTLKIQRTQQEDSAVYLCASSFVWLASGAYEQYFGPGTRLTVT.

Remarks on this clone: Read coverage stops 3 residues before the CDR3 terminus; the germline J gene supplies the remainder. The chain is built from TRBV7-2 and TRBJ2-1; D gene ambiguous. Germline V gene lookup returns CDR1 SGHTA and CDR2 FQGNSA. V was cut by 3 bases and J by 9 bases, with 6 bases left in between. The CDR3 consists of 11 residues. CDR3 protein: CASSFAGEQFF. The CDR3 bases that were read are TGTGCCAGCAGCTTTGCCGGTGAG.

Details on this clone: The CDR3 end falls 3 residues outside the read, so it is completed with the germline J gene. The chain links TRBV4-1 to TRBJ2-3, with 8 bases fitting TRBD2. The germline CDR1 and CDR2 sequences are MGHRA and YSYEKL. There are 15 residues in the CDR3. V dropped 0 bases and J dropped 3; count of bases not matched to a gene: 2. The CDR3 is CASSQEGLGTDTQYF. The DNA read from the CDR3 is TGCGCCAGCAGCCAAGAGGGACTAGGGACAGATACG.

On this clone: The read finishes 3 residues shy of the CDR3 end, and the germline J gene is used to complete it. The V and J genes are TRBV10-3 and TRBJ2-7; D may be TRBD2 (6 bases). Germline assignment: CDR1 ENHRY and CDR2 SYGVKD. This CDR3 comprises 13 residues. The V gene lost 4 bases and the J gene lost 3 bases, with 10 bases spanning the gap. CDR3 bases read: TGTGCCATCAGTGGTAGCGGCCTCTACGAG. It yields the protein CAISGSGLYE. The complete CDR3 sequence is CAISGSGLYEQYF.

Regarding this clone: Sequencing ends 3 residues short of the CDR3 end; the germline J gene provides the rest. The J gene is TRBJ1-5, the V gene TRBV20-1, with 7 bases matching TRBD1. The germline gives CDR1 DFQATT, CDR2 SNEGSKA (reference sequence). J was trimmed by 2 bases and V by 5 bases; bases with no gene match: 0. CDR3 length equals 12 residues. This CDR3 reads CSAGTGNQPQHF. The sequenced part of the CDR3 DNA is TGCAGTGCTGGGACAGGCAATCAGCCC.

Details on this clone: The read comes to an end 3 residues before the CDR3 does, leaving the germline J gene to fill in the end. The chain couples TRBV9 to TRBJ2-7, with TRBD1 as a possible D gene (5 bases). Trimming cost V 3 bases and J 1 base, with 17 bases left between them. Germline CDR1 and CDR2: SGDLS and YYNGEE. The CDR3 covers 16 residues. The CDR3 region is CASSGIPTVTSYEQYF. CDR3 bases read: TGTGCCAGCAGCGGCATCCCGACAGTTACGTCCTACGAG.

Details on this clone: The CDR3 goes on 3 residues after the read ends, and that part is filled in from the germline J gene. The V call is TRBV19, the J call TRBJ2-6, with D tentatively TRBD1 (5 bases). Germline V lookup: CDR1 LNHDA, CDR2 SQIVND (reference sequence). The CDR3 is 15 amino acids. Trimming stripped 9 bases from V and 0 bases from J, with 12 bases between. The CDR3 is CASEKGNSGANVLTF. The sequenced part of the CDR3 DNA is TGTGCCAGCGAGAAGGGGAACTCTGGGGCCAACGTC.

The CDR3 reads CASSHRGGVNTDTQYF. The sequenced CDR3 bases are TGCGCCAGCAGCCATAGGGGGGGGGTAAACACAGATACG. J is TRBJ2-3 and V is TRBV5-1; possible D gene TRBD2, 7 bases. The CDR3 extends 3 residues past the end of the read, so its final part is completed from the germline J gene. V lost 4 bases, J lost 2 bases, and 17 bases lay in between. The CDR3 length is 16 residues. Germline CDR1 and CDR2: SGHRS and YFSETQ.

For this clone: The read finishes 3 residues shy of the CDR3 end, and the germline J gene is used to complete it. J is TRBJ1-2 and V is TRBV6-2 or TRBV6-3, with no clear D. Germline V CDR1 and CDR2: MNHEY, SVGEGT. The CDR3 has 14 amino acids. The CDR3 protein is CASSYGQAYTGYTF. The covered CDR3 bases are TGTGCCAGCAGTTACGGCCAGGCGTACACGGGC.

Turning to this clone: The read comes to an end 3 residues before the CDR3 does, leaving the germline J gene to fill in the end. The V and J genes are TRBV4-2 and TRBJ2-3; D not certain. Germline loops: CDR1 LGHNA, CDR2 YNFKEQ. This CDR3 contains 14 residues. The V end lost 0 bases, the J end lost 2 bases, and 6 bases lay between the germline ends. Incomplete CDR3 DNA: TGTGCCAGCAGCCAAGATGCCTACACAGATACG. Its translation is CASSQDAYTDT. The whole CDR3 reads CASSQDAYTDTQYF.

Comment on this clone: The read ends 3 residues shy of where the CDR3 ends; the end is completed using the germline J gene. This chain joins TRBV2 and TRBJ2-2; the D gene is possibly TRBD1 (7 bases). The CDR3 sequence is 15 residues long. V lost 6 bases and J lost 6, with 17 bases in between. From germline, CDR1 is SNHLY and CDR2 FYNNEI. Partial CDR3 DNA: TGTGCCAGCAGCAGGGGGGTACAGAGCCCCGGGGAG. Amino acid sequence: CASSRGVQSPGE. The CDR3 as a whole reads CASSRGVQSPGELFF. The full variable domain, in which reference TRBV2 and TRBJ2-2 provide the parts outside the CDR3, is EPEVTQTPSHQVTQMGQEVILRCVPISNHLYFYWYRQILGQKVEFLVSFYNNEISEKSEIFDDQFSVERPDGSNFTLKIRSTKLEDSAMYFCASSRGVQSPGELFFGEGSRLTVL.

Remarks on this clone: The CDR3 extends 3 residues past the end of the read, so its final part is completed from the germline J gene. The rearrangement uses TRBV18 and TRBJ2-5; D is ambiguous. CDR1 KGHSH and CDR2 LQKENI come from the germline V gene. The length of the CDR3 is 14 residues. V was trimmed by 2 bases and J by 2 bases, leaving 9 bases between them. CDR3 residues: CASSPMSRQETQYF. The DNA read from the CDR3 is TGTGCCAGCTCACCAATGTCGCGGCAAGAGACC.

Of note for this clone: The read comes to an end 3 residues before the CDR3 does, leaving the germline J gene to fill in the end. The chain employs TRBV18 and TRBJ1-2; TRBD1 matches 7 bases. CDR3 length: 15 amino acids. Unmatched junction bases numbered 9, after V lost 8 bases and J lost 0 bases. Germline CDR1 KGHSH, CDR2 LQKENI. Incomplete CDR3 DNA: TGTGCCAGCGCCCCCGGGACAGCTACTAACTATGGC. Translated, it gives CASAPGTATNYG. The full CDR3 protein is CASAPGTATNYGYTF.

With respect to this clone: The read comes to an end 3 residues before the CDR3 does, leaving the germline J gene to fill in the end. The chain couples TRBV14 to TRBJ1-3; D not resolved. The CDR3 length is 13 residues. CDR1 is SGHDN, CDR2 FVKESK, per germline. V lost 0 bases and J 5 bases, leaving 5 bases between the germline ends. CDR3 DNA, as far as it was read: TGTGCCAGCAGCCAAGATTTCAGAAACACC. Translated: CASSQDFRNT. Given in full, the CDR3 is CASSQDFRNTIYF.

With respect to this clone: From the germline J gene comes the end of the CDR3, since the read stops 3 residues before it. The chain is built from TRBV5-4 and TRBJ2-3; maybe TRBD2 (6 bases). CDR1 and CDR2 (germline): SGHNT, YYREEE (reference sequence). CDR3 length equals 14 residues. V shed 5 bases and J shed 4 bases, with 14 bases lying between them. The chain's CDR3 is CASRADRGSDTQYF. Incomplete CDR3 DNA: TGTGCCAGCAGAGCAGACCGGGGGTCAGATACG.

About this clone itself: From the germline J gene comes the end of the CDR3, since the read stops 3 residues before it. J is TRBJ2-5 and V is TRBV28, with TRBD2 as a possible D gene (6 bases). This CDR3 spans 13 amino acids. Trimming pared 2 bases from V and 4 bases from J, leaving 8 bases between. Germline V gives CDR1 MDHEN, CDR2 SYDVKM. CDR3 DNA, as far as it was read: TGTGCCAGCAGTTTAGGAGGGTCAGAGACC. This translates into CASSLGGSET. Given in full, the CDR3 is CASSLGGSETQYF.

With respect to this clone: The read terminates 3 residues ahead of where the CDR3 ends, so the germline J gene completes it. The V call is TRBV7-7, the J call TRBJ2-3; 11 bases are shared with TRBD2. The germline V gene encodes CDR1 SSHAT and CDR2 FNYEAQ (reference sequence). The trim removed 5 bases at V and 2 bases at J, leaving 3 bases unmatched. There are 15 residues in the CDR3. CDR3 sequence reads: CASSRGLADTDTQYF. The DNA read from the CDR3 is TGTGCCAGCAGCAGGGGACTAGCGGACACAGATACG.

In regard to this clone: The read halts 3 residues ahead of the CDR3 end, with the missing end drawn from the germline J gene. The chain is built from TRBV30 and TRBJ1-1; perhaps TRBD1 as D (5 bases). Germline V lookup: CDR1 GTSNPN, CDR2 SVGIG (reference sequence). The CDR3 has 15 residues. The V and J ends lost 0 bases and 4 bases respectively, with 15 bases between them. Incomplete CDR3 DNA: TGTGCCTGGAGTGTACCCGACAGAATGGGCACTGAA. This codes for CAWSVPDRMGTE. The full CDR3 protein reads CAWSVPDRMGTEAFF.

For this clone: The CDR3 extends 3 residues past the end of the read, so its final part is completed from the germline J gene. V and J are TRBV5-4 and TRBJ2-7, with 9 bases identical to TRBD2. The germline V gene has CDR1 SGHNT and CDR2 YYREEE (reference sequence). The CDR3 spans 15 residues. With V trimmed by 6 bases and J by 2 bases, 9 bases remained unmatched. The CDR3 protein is CASTYAGGPTYEQYF. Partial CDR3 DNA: TGTGCCAGCACCTATGCGGGAGGGCCCACCTACGAG.